The clone carrying this T cell receptor (beta chain) was detected once. The antigen is unknown. The table came from immunoSEQ multiplex PCR; TCRdb's copy has only in-frame clones and leaves some out. Of some 2.1 million clones detected, 90% to 95% appear once; the ten largest clones hold 0.13%. The data were taken from a study of shared clonotypes between healthy human individuals. After removal of 5 bases from V and 0 bases from J, the junction contained 5 bases not matched to a gene. CDR1 MDHEN and CDR2 SYDVKM come from the germline V gene. The CDR3 extends over 16 amino acids. Study results and limitations: What naive subsets generally showed was a larger estimated richness than memory subsets showed.

The chain has TRBV28 and TRBJ1-2, with 11 bases matching TRBD1. Material: naive CD4+ T cells sorted from blood. Subset given: CD45RA+ positively selected. This TCR derives from a man aged 18 to 35 in good health. This CDR3 is CASSLGTGGANYGYTF. Written as DNA, the CDR3 is TGTGCCAGCAGTCTCGGGACAGGGGGAGCTAACTATGGCTACACCTTC.